Detailed here is one T cell receptor (beta chain). This entry is derived from a study of blood T cell repertoires in COVID-19. Study at large: Some COVID-19 samples were acute and others convalescent; all came from the United States, Italy and Spain. Sample material is recorded as cDNA or gDNA derived from T cells, B-cell-depleted T cells, or PBMCs.

CDR3 length: 12 residues. Trimming pared 8 bases from V and 5 bases from J, leaving 12 bases between. The V gene's germline CDR1 is LGHDT and CDR2 YNNKEL (reference sequence). Authors' methods: Amplification from reference gene primers served as the basis for estimated nucleated cell counts. Generated by immunoSEQ multiplex PCR, the TCRdb table keeps only in-frame clones and is missing some. Clone size and V and J calls were adopted from that table, with D and trimming inferred from the DNA. Of about 83,000 clones in the sample, more than 75% were seen once. This chain links TRBV3-1 (or the pseudogene TRBV3-2) with TRBJ2-5, with a tentative D call TRBD2 (5 bases). Sequencing was performed on peripheral blood. The receptor was derived from a man between 45 and 60 years old with active COVID-19. The CDR3 nucleotides are TGTGCCAGCGGACCGAGCGGTGAGACCCAGTACTTC. Translating gives CASGPSGETQYF.